Sequencing of this TCR beta chain was carried out in a study of cytomegalovirus exposure and HLA in healthy donors. 60 Vbeta and 13 Jbeta primers were used in PCR. Generated by immunoSEQ multiplex PCR, the TCRdb table keeps only in-frame clones and is missing some. Its clone listing holds around 45,000 clones. The CDR3 spans 17 residues. V lost 3 bases to trimming and J lost 9 bases; unmatched junction nucleotides: 14. CDR1 and CDR2 (germline): KGHSH, LQKENI. The chain employs TRBV18 and TRBJ1-6, with TRBD1 matching 7 bases. The sample consisted of PBMCs. This clonotype originated in a male donor in good health and CMV-seronegative. CDR3 sequence reads: CASSPFKTGIGTSPLHF. Written as DNA, the CDR3 is TGTGCCAGCTCACCCTTCAAGACAGGGATAGGAACTTCACCCCTCCACTTT.